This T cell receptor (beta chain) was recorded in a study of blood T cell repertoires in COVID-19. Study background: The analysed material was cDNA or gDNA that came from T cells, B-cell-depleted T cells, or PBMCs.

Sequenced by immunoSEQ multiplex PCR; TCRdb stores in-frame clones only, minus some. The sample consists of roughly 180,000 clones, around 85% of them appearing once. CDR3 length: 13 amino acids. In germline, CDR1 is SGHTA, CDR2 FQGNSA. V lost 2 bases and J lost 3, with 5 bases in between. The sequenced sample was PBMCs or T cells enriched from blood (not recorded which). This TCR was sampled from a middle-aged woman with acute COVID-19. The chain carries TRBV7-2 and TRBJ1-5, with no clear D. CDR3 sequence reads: CASSLQDNQPQHF. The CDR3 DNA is TGTGCCAGCAGCTTACAGGACAATCAGCCCCAGCATTTT.